Listed here are 25 T cell receptor beta chains from one sample, sequenced in a study of CD8 T cells in Susac syndrome. The RNA input was about 0.5 to 1 ug, and it was reverse transcribed with random hexamers. TCRdb analysed the immunoSEQ multiplex PCR reads with MiXCR anew, one entry per CDR3 protein. The table shows roughly 150,000 distinct CDR3 sequences, with about 94% occurring only once. The specimen was CD8+ T cells from PBMCs. The source of these receptors is a human donor with multiple sclerosis.

This CDR3 is CASSWTETYEQYF. As DNA, the CDR3 is TGTGCCAGCAGTTGGACAGAGACCTACGAGCAGTACTTC. The chain is built from TRBV27 and TRBJ2-7, with D possibly being TRBD1 (6 bases). The CDR3 runs 13 residues. Deletions cut 4 bases from V and 2 bases from J, with 9 bases between. CDR1 MNHEY and CDR2 SMNVEV come from the germline V gene (reference sequence).

This chain links TRBV6-2 or TRBV6-3 with TRBJ2-1; D unclear. Germline V gene lookup returns CDR1 MNHEY and CDR2 SVGEGT. Trimming removed 2 bases from V and 3 bases from J, with 5 bases in between. This CDR3 has 13 amino acids. The CDR3 DNA reads as TGTGCCAGCAGTTACCAAAACTACAATGAGCAGTTCTTC. Protein product: CASSYQNYNEQFF.

The rearrangement uses TRBV18 and TRBJ2-1, with 7 bases identical to TRBD1. The CDR3 is made up of 17 amino acids. Germline CDR1 and CDR2: KGHSH and LQKENI. Trimming took 2 bases from V and 0 from J; bases not matched to a gene: 7. CDR3 in DNA: TGTGCCAGCTCACCAACAGGGGCCCTGAGCTCCTACAATGAGCAGTTCTTC. This encodes CASSPTGALSSYNEQFF.

The V gene is TRBV20-1, the J gene TRBJ1-6; 9 nucleotides agree with TRBD1. This CDR3 contains 16 residues. With V trimmed by 0 bases and J by 7 bases, 7 bases remained unmatched. Germline-derived CDR1 and CDR2 are DFQATT and SNEGSKA (reference sequence). CDR3 amino acids: CSARDDDRGTNSPLHF. The DNA of the CDR3 is TGCAGTGCTAGAGACGACGACAGGGGGACGAATTCACCCCTCCACTTT.

The table lists this clonotype with a few counts. V usage is TRBV18 and J usage is TRBJ1-1, with D tentatively TRBD1 (5 bases). CDR1 is KGHSH and CDR2 is LQKENI in the germline V gene. The CDR3 is made up of 14 amino acids. Between the trimmed V and J ends, which lost 5 bases and 1 base, there was a span of 11 bases. Here the CDR3 reads CASSEGQGNTEAFF. Here the CDR3 DNA reads TGTGCCAGCTCAGAAGGGCAGGGGAACACTGAAGCTTTCTTT.

CDR3 in DNA: TGTGCCACCAGCAGAGGGGACGAAAACAATGAGCAGTTCTTC. Encoded protein: CATSRGDENNEQFF. V is TRBV15 and J is TRBJ2-1; D may be TRBD1 or TRBD2 (5 bases each). This CDR3 has 14 residues. With 1 base removed from V and 5 bases from J, the gap between germline ends came to 9 bases. The germline CDR1 and CDR2 sequences are LNHNV and YYDKDF (reference sequence).

The chain uses TRBV4-1 and TRBJ1-5; 7 nucleotides agree with TRBD1. Trimming cost V 0 bases and J 7 bases; bases outside gene matches: 6. Per the germline V gene, CDR1 is MGHRA and CDR2 is YSYEKL. The length of the CDR3 is 15 residues. The CDR3 nucleotides read TGCGCCAGCAGCCAAGATCGAGGGGGCGAGCAGCCCCAGCATTTT. Its translation is CASSQDRGGEQPQHF.

The chain links TRBV15 to TRBJ2-2; D is undetermined. There are 15 residues in the CDR3. The germline gives CDR1 LNHNV, CDR2 YYDKDF (reference sequence). Trimming removed 3 bases at V and 1 base at J, with 9 bases between. DNA for the CDR3: TGTGCCACCAGCAGTATGGCCGAGAACACCGGGGAGCTGTTTTTT. This codes for CATSSMAENTGELFF. The full variable domain, with the rest looked up from reference TRBV15 and TRBJ2-2, is DAMVIQNPRYQVTQFGKPVTLSCSQTLNHNVMYWYQQKSSQAPKLLFHYYDKDFNNEADTPDNFQSRRPNTSFCFLDIRSPGLGDTAMYLCATSSMAENTGELFFGEGSRLTVL.

The chain is built from TRBV6-1 and TRBJ1-6; D not certain. CDR3 length equals 14 residues. The germline V and J ends were trimmed by 3 bases and 11 bases, with 14 bases remaining between them. Germline V gene sequence: CDR1 MNHNS, CDR2 SASEGT. CDR3 sequence: CASSDVWAATPLHF. CDR3 coding DNA: TGTGCCAGCAGTGATGTGTGGGCGGCTACACCCCTCCACTTT.

The chain has TRBV5-6 and TRBJ2-7; D possibly matches TRBD1 or TRBD2 (5 bases each). The CDR3 is 15 residues long. CDR1 and CDR2 (germline): SGHDT, YYEEEE. Trimming took off 0 bases at V and 4 bases at J, with 14 bases between the two ends. The CDR3: CASSLETGRRYEQYF. CDR3 DNA sequence: TGTGCCAGCAGCTTGGAAACAGGACGGAGGTACGAGCAGTACTTC.

J is TRBJ2-1 and V is TRBV20-1; 8 bases line up with TRBD2. The germline V gene encodes CDR1 DFQATT and CDR2 SNEGSKA (reference sequence). The CDR3 has 16 residues. J was trimmed by 4 bases and V by 0 bases; bases with no gene match: 8. DNA of the CDR3: TGCAGTGCTAGAGATCGGGCGGGGGGTCCTTACAATGAGCAGTTCTTC. This sequence encodes CSARDRAGGPYNEQFF.

V and J are TRBV2 and TRBJ2-1; D is perhaps TRBD2 (6 bases). The germline V gene encodes CDR1 SNHLY and CDR2 FYNNEI. Trimming took 8 bases from V and 10 from J, leaving 24 bases between them. This CDR3 region has 15 residues. CDR3 loop: CASSLLGGAEGEQFF. The CDR3 DNA reads as TGTGCCAGCTCACTCCTAGGCGGGGCCGAGGGGGAGCAGTTCTTC.

The gene calls are TRBV7-9 and TRBJ2-2; maybe TRBD2 (6 bases). The CDR3 contains 15 residues. Germline V gene data show CDR1 as SEHNR and CDR2 as FQNEAQ (reference sequence). Trimming removed 5 bases from V and 2 bases from J, with 12 bases in between. CDR3 sequence reads: CASSPMGLNTGELFF. CDR3 DNA sequence: TGTGCCAGCAGCCCGATGGGACTCAACACCGGGGAGCTGTTTTTT.

This chain joins TRBV29-1 and TRBJ1-1, with D possibly matching TRBD1 (6 bases). Germline V gene sequence: CDR1 SQVTM, CDR2 ANQGSEA. Deletions cut 0 bases from V and 3 bases from J, with 17 bases between. The CDR3 loop spans 16 amino acids. The CDR3 here is CSVEDRGKGTDTEAFF. CDR3 nucleotides: TGCAGCGTTGAAGACAGGGGTAAAGGTACGGACACTGAAGCTTTCTTT.

This chain joins TRBV7-9 and TRBJ2-3; 7 bases are a match to TRBD1. Germline trimming cut 5 bases from V and 0 bases from J; bases unmatched to any gene: 2. CDR1 is SEHNR, CDR2 FQNEAQ, per germline (reference sequence). The CDR3 is 14 amino acids. The CDR3, as DNA: TGTGCCAGCAGCCGGGACAGTAGCACAGATACGCAGTATTTT. Its protein is CASSRDSSTDTQYF.

The chain links TRBV12-3 or TRBV12-4 to TRBJ2-3; 7 positions agree with TRBD2. The CDR3 spans 16 residues. V lost 5 bases, J lost 2 bases, and 10 bases stayed unmatched. CDR3 amino acids: CASSRPRDYPTDTQYF. The CDR3 DNA reads as TGTGCCAGCAGTCGTCCCCGGGACTACCCCACAGATACGCAGTATTTT.

The gene calls are TRBV2 and TRBJ1-2, with 9 nucleotides matching TRBD1. V gave up 5 bases and J gave up 4 bases; unmatched junction bases: 5. Germline V CDR1 and CDR2: SNHLY, FYNNEI. The CDR3 is 14 residues long. CDR3 residues: CASSFRDRVYGYTF. CDR3 nucleotides: TGTGCCAGCAGTTTCCGGGACAGGGTCTATGGCTACACCTTC.

The J gene is TRBJ1-2, the V gene TRBV12-5; no firm D call. This CDR3 comprises 11 residues. With 6 bases removed from V and 4 bases from J, the gap between germline ends came to 6 bases. CDR1 and CDR2 (germline): LGHNT, FRNRAP. The CDR3 protein is CASGEAYGYTF. CDR3 bases: TGTGCTAGTGGGGAGGCCTATGGCTACACCTTC.

This chain uses TRBV7-9 with TRBJ1-1; perhaps TRBD1 as D (5 bases). V lost 5 bases and J lost 5, with 12 bases in between. This CDR3 region has 13 residues. Germline V CDR1 and CDR2: SEHNR, FQNEAQ (reference sequence). The CDR3 region has the DNA TGTGCCAGCAGCCTCGCCGGGACGACTGAAGCTTTCTTT. Residues: CASSLAGTTEAFF.

V gene TRBV27 combines with J gene TRBJ1-5, with no clear D. The V gene's germline CDR1 is MNHEY and CDR2 SMNVEV (reference sequence). This CDR3 contains 14 residues. Trimming removed 8 bases at V and 4 bases at J, with 15 bases between. The CDR3: CASQRVSGNQPQHF. The CDR3 region has the DNA TGTGCCAGCCAGAGGGTTTCGGGTAATCAGCCCCAGCATTTT.

The V call is TRBV6-4, the J call TRBJ2-6; D remains unclear. V was cut by 4 bases and J by 2 bases, with 6 bases left in between. This CDR3 contains 14 residues. Germline CDR1 is MRHNA and CDR2 is SNTAGT. DNA of the CDR3: TGTGCCAGCAGTGCTGCTGCTGGGGCCAACGTCCTGACTTTC. It is translated as CASSAAAGANVLTF.

In its sample, this clonotype was seen once. The V call is TRBV9, the J call TRBJ1-2; possible D gene TRBD1, 5 bases. The germline CDR1 and CDR2 sequences are SGDLS and YYNGEE. The CDR3 is 11 amino acids. Trimming removed 0 bases at V and 9 bases at J, with 6 bases between. CDR3 nucleotides: TGTGCCAGCAGCGTAGGGGGCAGCTACACCTTC. As protein: CASSVGGSYTF. Complete variable domain (other parts from reference TRBV9 and TRBJ1-2): DSGVTQTPKHLITATGQRVTLRCSPRSGDLSVYWYQQSLDQGLQFLIQYYNGEERAKGNILERFSAQQFPDLHSELNLSSLELGDSALYFCASSVGGSYTFGSGTRLTVV.

This clonotype was recorded once. J is TRBJ2-1 and V is TRBV20-1; D is tentatively TRBD1 or TRBD2 (5 bases each). Deletions cut 4 bases from V and 7 bases from J, with 17 bases between. CDR1 is DFQATT and CDR2 is SNEGSKA in the germline V gene (reference sequence). CDR3 length: 14 residues. CDR3 loop: CSATTRTEGNEQFF. As DNA, the CDR3 is TGCAGTGCTACAACACGGACCGAGGGGAATGAGCAGTTCTTC.

The rearrangement joins TRBV20-1 to TRBJ1-1, with D possibly being TRBD1 (6 bases). In germline, CDR1 is DFQATT, CDR2 SNEGSKA (reference sequence). This CDR3 comprises 13 residues. V lost 6 bases, J lost 6 bases, and 17 bases lay in between. The CDR3 nucleotides are TGCAGTGCGCCCCGGGGGGGCAGGGCTGAAGCTTTCTTT. It encodes CSAPRGGRAEAFF.

The rearrangement links TRBV2 to TRBJ2-3; weak D call: TRBD1 (6 bases). In germline, CDR1 is SNHLY, CDR2 FYNNEI. The CDR3 extends over 15 amino acids. Trimming pared 1 base from V and 0 bases from J, leaving 8 bases between. CDR3 in amino acids: CASSEGQASTDTQYF. The CDR3 nucleotides are TGTGCCAGCAGTGAAGGACAGGCCAGCACAGATACGCAGTATTTT.